The 10 T cell receptor beta chains below all came from one sample that was sequenced in a study of control samples from healthy donors and cancer patients. Method: immunoSEQ multiplex PCR; TCRdb's copy keeps in-frame clones and lacks some. Altogether some 11,000 clones are present, roughly 94% being singletons, with the ten largest covering over 25%. The specimen was PBMCs. Source of these receptors: a man aged 65-85 years with head and neck cancer.

This chain uses TRBV11-3 with TRBJ1-1, with D unclear. Germline CDR1 is SGHNT and CDR2 is YENEEA. Trimming took 2 bases from V and 1 from J, leaving 5 bases between them. This CDR3 has 13 residues. The CDR3 here is CASSLQKNTEAFF. CDR3 DNA: TGTGCCAGCAGCTTACAGAAGAACACTGAAGCTTTCTTT.

V usage is TRBV4-2 and J usage is TRBJ2-2; TRBD1 matches at 7 bases. Germline values: CDR1 LGHNA, CDR2 YNFKEQ. The CDR3 runs 16 residues. V shed 1 base, J shed 3 bases, and the junction held 5 bases outside the gene matches. CDR3 bases: TGTGCCAGCAGCCAAGGACAGGGTGGGTACACCGGGGAGCTGTTTTTT. It codes for CASSQGQGGYTGELFF.

This clone was found once. The rearrangement uses TRBV6-5 and TRBJ2-2; tentatively, D is TRBD1 (6 bases). The CDR3 runs 14 residues. Germline assignment: CDR1 MNHEY and CDR2 SVGAGI. V shed 2 bases and J shed 9 bases, with 13 bases lying between them. The CDR3 sequence: CASSYEQGVRELFF. The DNA of the CDR3 is TGTGCCAGCAGTTACGAACAGGGCGTCCGGGAGCTGTTTTTT.

CDR3 amino acids: CASRRVGRGASDTQYF. Written as DNA, the CDR3 is TGTGCCAGCAGAAGGGTCGGGCGGGGGGCGTCAGATACGCAGTATTTT. The genes are TRBV11-2 and TRBJ2-3; 8 nucleotides agree with TRBD2. This CDR3 is 16 amino acids long. With 6 bases clipped from V and 4 bases from J, the junction kept 12 bases outside the gene matches. Germline V gives CDR1 SGHAT, CDR2 FQNNGV.

The CDR3 region has the DNA TGTGCCAGCAGGGGACTAGCGGAGCTGGGGACCCAGTACTTC. It yields the protein CASRGLAELGTQYF. V gene TRBV2 combines with J gene TRBJ2-5, with TRBD2 matching 11 bases. J was trimmed by 7 bases and V by 6 bases; bases with no gene match: 7. The CDR3 has 14 residues. Looked up from germline, CDR1 is SNHLY and CDR2 is FYNNEI.

The chain links TRBV7-7 to TRBJ1-2, with a weak D call TRBD1 (5 bases). CDR1 is SSHAT, CDR2 FNYEAQ, per germline (reference sequence). The CDR3 is 11 residues long. CDR3 sequence (DNA): TGTTCATTGGGGCCTAACTATGGCTACACCTTC. This gives the protein CSLGPNYGYTF.

The V call is TRBV3-1 (or the pseudogene TRBV3-2), the J call TRBJ2-5, with 9 bases lining up with TRBD2. Germline V CDR1 and CDR2: LGHDT, YNNKEL (reference sequence). The junction had 0 bases not matched to a gene; V was cut back by 2 bases and J by 2 bases. This CDR3 spans 14 amino acids. The CDR3 region has the DNA TGTGCCAGCAGCCAAACTAGCGGGCAAGAGACCCAGTACTTC. Its translation is CASSQTSGQETQYF.

The J gene is TRBJ1-1, the V gene TRBV19; 10 bases line up with TRBD1. Germline V CDR1 and CDR2: LNHDA, SQIVND (reference sequence). The CDR3 length is 14 residues. After removal of 7 bases from V and 6 bases from J, the junction contained 8 bases not matched to a gene. CDR3 nucleotide sequence: TGTGCCAGTATCCCGGGACAGGGGAGAGCTGAAGCTTTCTTT. Protein product: CASIPGQGRAEAFF.

This rearrangement joins TRBV3-1 (or the pseudogene TRBV3-2) to TRBJ2-1; TRBD2 is a possible D gene (6 bases). Germline V gene sequence: CDR1 LGHDT, CDR2 YNNKEL (reference sequence). The CDR3 extends over 15 amino acids. V dropped 5 bases and J dropped 0 bases, with 11 bases sitting between them. CDR3 amino acids: CASSWDGSSYNEQFF. CDR3 sequence (DNA): TGTGCCAGCAGCTGGGACGGGAGCTCCTACAATGAGCAGTTCTTC.

The rearrangement joins TRBV6-5 to TRBJ2-7; no clear D gene. The CDR3 is 13 amino acids. Germline values: CDR1 MNHEY, CDR2 SVGAGI. Deletions cut 2 bases from V and 6 bases from J, with 11 bases between. The CDR3 coding sequence is TGTGCCAGCAGTTACCCCCCTTTGGGCGAGCAGTACTTC. This translates into CASSYPPLGEQYF.